Following are 21 T cell receptor beta chains from one sample sequenced in a study of blood T cells in healthy people across ages. For the second PCR, which ran for about 7 to 12 cycles, a sample-barcoded 5' primer and a J-beta primer mix were used. TCRdb used MiXCR to reprocess the 5' RACE reads, holding one entry per CDR3 protein. Here the sample spans hundreds of thousands of distinct CDR3 sequences, around 50% being singletons. The sample was blood. All receptors derive from a man older than 75 in good health.

V and J are TRBV10-3 and TRBJ2-3; 15 bases map to TRBD2. The CDR3 totals 19 residues. With 4 bases clipped from V and 0 bases from J, the junction kept 8 bases outside the gene matches. From germline, CDR1 is ENHRY and CDR2 SYGVKD. CDR3 sequence (DNA): TGTGCCATCAGTGCGCCGGGACTAGCGGGAGGTTCTAGCACAGATACGCAGTATTTT. Its protein product is CAISAPGLAGGSSTDTQYF.

A few counts support this clonotype. V gene TRBV2 combines with J gene TRBJ2-1; 7 nucleotides align to TRBD1. CDR1 SNHLY and CDR2 FYNNEI come from the germline V gene. J lost 4 bases, V lost 6 bases, and 9 bases had no gene match. CDR3 length equals 15 residues. CDR3 nucleotides: TGTGCCAGCAGGGTGACAGGGCAATCGTACAATGAGCAGTTCTTC. This gives the protein CASRVTGQSYNEQFF.

This clonotype was seen more than once but under ten times. A much larger clone differs from this one at a single base, so this may be a read error. The CDR3 DNA follows: TGCAGCGTTGTTAGCCTAGCCGGATACGAGCAGTACTTC. Amino acid sequence: CSVVSLAGYEQYF. This chain joins TRBV29-1 and TRBJ2-7, with D possibly being TRBD2 (5 bases). The germline V gene has CDR1 SQVTM and CDR2 ANQGSEA. Trimming took off 4 bases at V and 4 bases at J, with 14 bases between the two ends. This CDR3 has 13 amino acids.

This clonotype appeared many times. V and J are TRBV7-2 and TRBJ2-3; a weak D match, TRBD2 (5 bases). Germline loops: CDR1 SGHTA, CDR2 FQGNSA. Trimming took 7 bases from V and 2 from J, leaving 13 bases between them. The CDR3 runs to 14 residues. Here the CDR3 DNA reads TGTGCCAGCACCATGACTACCCTCACAGATACGCAGTATTTT. Encoded protein: CASTMTTLTDTQYF.

The chain has TRBV3-1 and TRBJ2-5, with D unresolved. This CDR3 contains 15 residues. V lost 0 bases and J lost 11, with 19 bases in between. The germline V gene has CDR1 LGHDT and CDR2 YNNKEL (reference sequence). CDR3 sequence reads: CASSQDIGRGNEQYF. CDR3 nucleotides: TGTGCCAGCAGCCAAGATATAGGCAGAGGCAATGAGCAGTACTTC.

The chain joins TRBV28 to TRBJ2-7, with TRBD2 as a possible D gene (5 bases). The DNA end lines up better with TRBJ2-5; the J call may be wrong. The CDR3 consists of 13 residues. Germline CDR1 is MDHEN and CDR2 is SYDVKM. CDR3 amino acids: CASRTPGRETQYF. DNA for the CDR3: TGTGCCAGTCGGACTCCCGGACGGGAGACCCAGTACTTC.

The J gene is TRBJ2-4, the V gene TRBV6-2 or TRBV6-3; a weak D match, TRBD1 (5 bases). Gene TRBJ2-7 matches the end of the DNA better, so the J call may be wrong. The CDR3 is made up of 14 amino acids. Looked up from germline, CDR1 is MNHEY and CDR2 is SVGEGT. The CDR3 bases are TGTGCCAGCAGTTACTCGGGGCAGAATTACGAGCAGTACTTC. Translation gives CASSYSGQNYEQYF.

The chain carries TRBV6-1 and TRBJ1-1; D unresolved. V dropped 2 bases and J dropped 1 base, with 14 bases sitting between them. CDR1 is MNHNS, CDR2 SASEGT, per germline. The CDR3 sequence is 16 residues long. CDR3 protein: CASSEIGLSTNTEAFF. In DNA, the CDR3 is TGTGCCAGCAGTGAAATTGGCCTCAGTACGAACACTGAAGCTTTCTTT.

The chain links TRBV20-1 to TRBJ1-2; D is uncertain. Germline assignment: CDR1 DFQATT and CDR2 SNEGSKA (reference sequence). This CDR3 region has 13 residues. V dropped 1 base and J dropped 4 bases, with 10 bases sitting between them. The CDR3 DNA follows: TGCAGTGCTAGAGCCCGAGGGATCTATGGCTACACCTTC. Translated: CSARARGIYGYTF.

The chain has TRBV20-1 and TRBJ2-1, with 10 bases identical to TRBD2. Germline V gives CDR1 DFQATT, CDR2 SNEGSKA (reference sequence). This CDR3 has 13 amino acids. J was trimmed by 4 bases and V by 6 bases; bases with no gene match: 3. CDR3: CSAPSGRYNEQFF. In nucleotides, the CDR3 is TGCAGTGCCCCTAGCGGGAGATACAATGAGCAGTTCTTC.

This clonotype appeared a single time. The rearrangement joins TRBV12-3 or TRBV12-4 to TRBJ2-3, with D uncertain. Trimming pared 7 bases from V and 4 bases from J, leaving 12 bases between. This CDR3 is built from 13 residues. The DNA for the CDR3 is TGTGCCAGCACCATGGTCATCCCAGATACGCAGTATTTT. Encoded protein: CASTMVIPDTQYF.

The chain links TRBV29-1 to TRBJ2-6, with a possible D match to TRBD2 (6 bases). The CDR3 has 18 amino acids. Germline lookup yields CDR1 SQVTM and CDR2 ANQGSEA. V dropped 4 bases and J dropped 0 bases, with 19 bases sitting between them. The CDR3 loop reads CSVGGEFGQSSGANVLTF. DNA for the CDR3: TGCAGCGTTGGCGGGGAGTTCGGCCAAAGCTCTGGGGCCAACGTCCTGACTTTC.

This clonotype has more than one count but fewer than ten. The chain is built from TRBV15 and TRBJ2-1; 7 bases align to TRBD2. CDR3 length equals 20 residues. J lost 9 bases, V lost 1 base, and 24 bases had no gene match. CDR1 is LNHNV and CDR2 is YYDKDF in the germline V gene (reference sequence). For the CDR3, the DNA is TGTGCCACCAGCAGAGTACGCCCCGGGGCGGGAGACATAAATACGGGTGAGCAGTTCTTC. Translated, it gives CATSRVRPGAGDINTGEQFF. Together with reference TRBV15 and TRBJ2-1, the CDR3 gives the full variable domain: DAMVIQNPRYQVTQFGKPVTLSCSQTLNHNVMYWYQQKSSQAPKLLFHYYDKDFNNEADTPDNFQSRRPNTSFCFLDIRSPGLGDTAMYLCATSRVRPGAGDINTGEQFFGPGTRLTVL.

V gene TRBV29-1 combines with J gene TRBJ2-3, with 15 bases fitting TRBD2. Trimming at V came to 4 bases and at J to 0 bases, leaving 14 bases not matched to a gene. The CDR3 has 20 amino acids. The germline V gene encodes CDR1 SQVTM and CDR2 ANQGSEA. CDR3 protein: CSVVNTPGTSGRHSTDTQYF. CDR3 sequence (DNA): TGCAGCGTTGTCAACACTCCGGGGACTAGCGGGAGGCACAGCACAGATACGCAGTATTTT.

The rearrangement uses TRBV6-6 and TRBJ1-1; D possibly corresponds to TRBD1 (5 bases). Trimming took off 0 bases at V and 3 bases at J, with 11 bases between the two ends. This CDR3 contains 15 residues. The germline V gene encodes CDR1 MNHNY and CDR2 SVGAGI (reference sequence). The CDR3 reads CASSYSTGADTEAFF. The CDR3 region has the DNA TGTGCCAGCAGTTACTCCACCGGGGCGGACACTGAAGCTTTCTTT.

CDR3 sequence reads: CASSRGGGRSADTQYF. The CDR3 DNA is TGTGCCAGCAGTCGGGGGGGCGGGAGGAGCGCAGATACGCAGTATTTT. The V call is TRBV12-3 or TRBV12-4, the J call TRBJ2-3; 8 bases match TRBD2. The length of the CDR3 is 16 residues. V lost 5 bases and J lost 4; bases outside the gene matches: 11.

The rearrangement links TRBV20-1 to TRBJ2-5, with D tentatively TRBD2 (6 bases). Germline loops: CDR1 DFQATT, CDR2 SNEGSKA (reference sequence). The CDR3 has 11 residues. Trimming cost V 7 bases and J 7 bases, with 13 bases left between them. CDR3 residues: CSEGGSRTQYF. The CDR3 DNA follows: TGCAGTGAGGGAGGTTCGAGGACCCAGTACTTC.

This chain links TRBV28 with TRBJ2-2, with D possibly matching TRBD1 (7 bases). The CDR3 contains 14 residues. Germline V gene lookup returns CDR1 MDHEN and CDR2 SYDVKM. Trimming left V 6 bases short and J 4 bases short, with 12 bases between. CDR3 sequence reads: CASRGGGTTGELFF. The DNA for the CDR3 is TGTGCCAGCAGAGGAGGGGGCACCACCGGGGAGCTGTTTTTT.

The V call is TRBV5-1, the J call TRBJ1-3; the D gene is possibly TRBD1 (5 bases). Germline values: CDR1 SGHRS, CDR2 YFSETQ. The CDR3 totals 14 residues. Trimming shortened V by 3 bases and J by 0 bases, and 7 bases separated the two germline ends. The CDR3 region is CASSSTDSGNTIYF. In DNA form, the CDR3 reads TGCGCCAGCAGCTCGACAGACTCTGGAAACACCATATATTTT.

The chain couples TRBV9 to TRBJ2-1; 11 bases agree with TRBD2. This CDR3 is built from 17 residues. The germline V gene has CDR1 SGDLS and CDR2 YYNGEE. The V gene end was trimmed by 4 bases and the J gene end by 4 bases; junction bases not matched to a gene: 10. This chain's CDR3 is CASSPRLAGTEYNEQFF. For the CDR3, the DNA is TGTGCCAGCAGCCCGCGACTAGCGGGAACTGAATACAATGAGCAGTTCTTC.

The chain recombines TRBV9 with TRBJ1-2; 7 bases are shared with TRBD1. The CDR3 covers 14 residues. Unmatched junction bases numbered 3, after V lost 0 bases and J lost 4 bases. The germline CDR1 and CDR2 sequences are SGDLS and YYNGEE. The DNA of the CDR3 is TGTGCCAGCAGCGTAGCTACAGGGGCCTATGGCTACACCTTC. This encodes CASSVATGAYGYTF.